The 6 T cell receptor beta chains listed next were all sequenced from one sample in a study of T-cell reconstitution after alpha-beta-depleted transplantation in children. TCRbeta library construction was performed incorporating unique molecular identifiers. TCRdb recomputed calls from the PCR reads with MiXCR, one row per CDR3 protein. The table records roughly 23,000 distinct CDR3 sequences, roughly a tenth of them present only once. The input for sequencing was PBMCs from the stem cell graft donor, taken from the stem cell graft. The receptors shown here come from a human donor who donated a stem cell graft to a child with chronic granulomatous disease.

Note on this clonotype: A much bigger clone sits one base away, suggesting this may be a read error. The chain couples TRBV3-1 to TRBJ2-5, with a tentative D call TRBD1 (5 bases). Germline lookup yields CDR1 LGHDT and CDR2 YNNKEL (reference sequence). V lost 0 bases, J lost 2 bases, and 19 bases lay in between. This CDR3 has 18 amino acids. The chain's CDR3 is CASSQDPWAGWLQETQYF. In DNA form, the CDR3 reads TGTGCCAGCAGCCAAGATCCCTGGGCAGGGTGGTTGCAAGAGACCCAGTACTTC.

In this sample, this clonotype turned up many times. This chain uses TRBV24-1 with TRBJ2-5, with 9 bases identical to TRBD2. There are 16 residues in the CDR3. Germline V gives CDR1 KGHDR, CDR2 SFDVKD. Unmatched junction bases numbered 4, after V lost 2 bases and J lost 1 base. In DNA form, the CDR3 reads TGTGCCACCAGTGATTGGGGCGGGAGGGCCCAAGAGACCCAGTACTTC. Its translation is CATSDWGGRAQETQYF.

This clonotype was recorded at least ten times. The chain joins TRBV7-3 to TRBJ1-1; D is perhaps TRBD1 (5 bases). This CDR3 is 14 amino acids long. The V gene lost 5 bases and the J gene lost 0 bases, with 10 bases spanning the gap. Germline V lookup: CDR1 SGHTA, CDR2 FQGTGA. CDR3 coding DNA: TGTGCCAGCAGCGCCGGACATTTGAACACTGAAGCTTTCTTT. This encodes CASSAGHLNTEAFF. Variable domain in full (rest from reference TRBV7-3 and TRBJ1-1): GAGVSQTPSNKVTEKGKYVELRCDPISGHTALYWYRQSLGQGPEFLIYFQGTGAADDSGLPNDRFFAVRPEGSVSTLKIQRTERGDSAVYLCASSAGHLNTEAFFGQGTRLTVV.

The sample holds many counts of this clonotype. The CDR3 bases are TGTGCCAGCAGCCTGCGGACTAGCGGGGGGAGACGCACAGATACGCAGTATTTT. Protein product: CASSLRTSGGRRTDTQYF. The chain is built from TRBV7-8 and TRBJ2-3; 14 positions match TRBD2. CDR3 size: 18 residues. V trimming: 5 bases; J trimming: 1 base; junction bases outside the gene matches: 8. Germline CDR1 and CDR2: SGHVS and FQNEAQ.

The V gene is TRBV27, the J gene TRBJ1-5; possible D gene TRBD1, 5 bases. Germline-derived CDR1 and CDR2 are MNHEY and SMNVEV (reference sequence). The ends were cut back, 1 base at V and 4 bases at J, with 8 bases in the middle. The CDR3 has 14 amino acids. CDR3 region: CASSLYGGNQPQHF. CDR3 DNA sequence: TGTGCCAGCAGTTTATACGGGGGAAATCAGCCCCAGCATTTT.

J is TRBJ1-5 and V is TRBV19; 8 bases are shared with TRBD1. The CDR3 runs 14 residues. In germline, CDR1 is LNHDA, CDR2 SQIVND (reference sequence). V was clipped by 7 bases and J by 6 bases; unmatched bases: 8. The CDR3 sequence is CASTLDRAGQPQHF. The CDR3 nucleotides read TGTGCCAGTACCCTGGACAGGGCAGGTCAGCCCCAGCATTTT.